This TCR beta chain was profiled in a study of T cells after posttransplantation cyclophosphamide. Worth noting for this clone: Its antigen is as yet unknown.

Study results and limitations: Blood and skin or GI T cell repertoires showed limited TRB overlap. Later blood repertoires were often dominated by clones from the donor CD8+ memory compartment. After PTCy, TRB diversity resembled that of CNI/methotrexate controls.

Busulfan-fludarabine conditioning, marrow transplant, and cyclophosphamide on days +3 and +4 were administered. Germline CDR1 reads SGHRS; CDR2 reads YFSETQ. The ends lost 0 bases at V and 4 bases at J; junction bases unmatched: 0. The CDR3 length is 14 residues. The data were produced by immunoSEQ multiplex PCR, yet TCRdb's version contains in-frame clones alone and is incomplete. The profile shows about 20,000 clones, roughly 72% of them singletons. V usage is TRBV5-1 and J usage is TRBJ1-2, with 10 bases that match TRBD1. This receptor was identified in a male patient between 25 and 40 years old who received an allogeneic stem cell transplant from a related donor, was CMV-positive, and had acute GVHD only. Some T cells may be transferred from the graft donor. The input for sequencing was PBMCs, taken after an allogeneic stem cell transplant with post-transplant cyclophosphamide. The chain's CDR3 is CASSLGQGAYGYTF. The CDR3 DNA is TGCGCCAGCAGCTTGGGACAGGGGGCCTATGGCTACACCTTC.